These 4 T cell receptor beta chains were sequenced from one sample in a study of response to subunit inactivated influenza vaccine. TCRdb processed the RT-PCR reads anew with MiXCR; each CDR3 protein has one entry. The sample yields approximately 500,000 distinct CDR3 sequences, approximately 12% seen once. Here the sequenced sample was PBMCs from blood, taken roughly 47 days after vaccination. These TCRs come from a man aged 50 or older who received an inactivated influenza vaccine.

This sequence joins TRBV5-1 and TRBJ1-2, with D possibly being TRBD1 (6 bases). The CDR3 is 14 amino acids. In germline, CDR1 is SGHRS, CDR2 YFSETQ. Trimming shortened V by 3 bases and J by 3 bases, and 12 bases separated the two germline ends. CDR3 bases: TGCGCCAGCAGCTCAACAGGGAGGGACTATGGCTACACCTTC. Amino acids: CASSSTGRDYGYTF. Full variable domain (missing parts from reference TRBV5-1 and TRBJ1-2): KAGVTQTPRYLIKTRGQQVTLSCSPISGHRSVSWYQQTPGQGLQFLFEYFSETQRNKGNFPGRFSGRQFSNSRSEMNVSTLELGDSALYLCASSSTGRDYGYTFGSGTRLTVV.

This clonotype was observed a handful of times. CDR3 amino acids: CASSGLAGANEQYF. The CDR3 DNA reads as TGCGCCAGCAGTGGACTAGCGGGAGCAAACGAGCAGTACTTC. The genes are TRBV10-2 and TRBJ2-7; 12 positions match TRBD2. J was trimmed by 5 bases and V by 4 bases; bases with no gene match: 3. Germline CDR1 WSHSY, CDR2 SAAADI. The CDR3 spans 14 residues.

The chain recombines TRBV12-3 or TRBV12-4 with TRBJ1-2, with 11 bases matching TRBD1. With 2 bases clipped from V and 12 bases from J, the junction kept 17 bases outside the gene matches. There are 17 residues in the CDR3. CDR3 protein: CASSLTYTGQGAFKNTF. As DNA, the CDR3 is TGTGCCAGCAGTTTAACATACACTGGACAGGGGGCTTTCAAAAACACCTTC.

The chain carries TRBV6-2 or TRBV6-3 and TRBJ1-4; 7 bases are shared with TRBD1. The CDR3 is 15 residues long. The germline V gene has CDR1 MNHEY and CDR2 SVGEGT. The V and J ends lost 2 bases and 7 bases, in that order; junction bases with no gene match: 7. CDR3 residues: CASSYEDRWLEKLFF. CDR3 DNA: TGTGCCAGCAGTTACGAGGACAGGTGGCTTGAAAAACTGTTTTTT.